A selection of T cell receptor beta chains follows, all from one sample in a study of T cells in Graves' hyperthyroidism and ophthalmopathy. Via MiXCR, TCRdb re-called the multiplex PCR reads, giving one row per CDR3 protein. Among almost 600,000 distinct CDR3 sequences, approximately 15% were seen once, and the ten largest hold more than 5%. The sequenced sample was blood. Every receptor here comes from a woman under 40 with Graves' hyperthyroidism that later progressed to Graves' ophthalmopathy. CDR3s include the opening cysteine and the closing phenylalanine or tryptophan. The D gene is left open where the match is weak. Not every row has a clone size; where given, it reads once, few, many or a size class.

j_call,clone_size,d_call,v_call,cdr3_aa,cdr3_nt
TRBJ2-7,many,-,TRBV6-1,CASGMIPEQYF,TGTGCCAGCGGTATGATCCCCGAGCAGTACTTC
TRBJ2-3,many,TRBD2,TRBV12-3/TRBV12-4,CASIFAGGVSDTQYF,TGTGCCAGCATATTTGCGGGGGGAGTCTCAGATACGCAGTATTTT
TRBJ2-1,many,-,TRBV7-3,CASSPNQGRGEQFF,TGTGCCAGCAGCCCGAACCAGGGGCGCGGTGAGCAGTTCTTC
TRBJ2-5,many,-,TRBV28,CASSRSQQETQYF,TGTGCCAGCAGCCGGAGTCAGCAAGAGACCCAGTACTTC
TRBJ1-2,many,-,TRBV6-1,CASSDYGYTF,TGTGCCAGCAGTGATTATGGCTACACCTTC
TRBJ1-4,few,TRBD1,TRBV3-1,CASSPPGQFNEKLFF,TGTGCCAGCAGCCCACCGGGACAGTTTAATGAAAAACTGTTTTTT
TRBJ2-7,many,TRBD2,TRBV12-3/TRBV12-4,CTSSLAGSSYEQYF,TGTACCAGCAGTCTAGCGGGTAGCTCCTACGAGCAGTACTTC
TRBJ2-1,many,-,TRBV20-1,CSGRGGTSYNEQFF,TGCAGTGGGCGGGGCGGGACATCCTACAATGAGCAGTTCTTC
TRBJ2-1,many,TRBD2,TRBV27,CASSMSGRAYNEQFF,TGTGCCAGCAGCATGAGCGGGAGGGCCTACAATGAGCAGTTCTTC
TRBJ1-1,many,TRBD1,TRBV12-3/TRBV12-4,CASRQGAHTEAFF,TGTGCCAGCAGACAGGGGGCCCACACTGAAGCTTTCTTT
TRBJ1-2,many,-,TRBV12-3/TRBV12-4,CASTLGWGYTF,TGTGCCAGCACCTTGGGTTGGGGCTACACCTTC
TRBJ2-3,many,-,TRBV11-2,CASSLDREGFDTQYF,TGTGCCAGCAGCTTAGATCGTGAGGGTTTCGATACGCAGTATTTT
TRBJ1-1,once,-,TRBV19,CASNWGPRGTEAFF,TGTGCCAGTAATTGGGGGCCGAGGGGGACTGAAGCTTTCTTT
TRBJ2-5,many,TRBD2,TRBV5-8,CASSKASGRRQETQYF,TGTGCCAGCAGCAAAGCTAGCGGGAGACGGCAAGAGACCCAGTACTTC
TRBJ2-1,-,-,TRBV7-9,CASSFRNPGYDEQFF,TGTGCCAGCAGCTTCCGGAACCCCGGGTATGATGAGCAGTTCTTC
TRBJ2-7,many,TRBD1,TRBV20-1,CSARGRQGLVYEQYF,TGCAGTGCTAGAGGAAGACAGGGGTTGGTCTACGAGCAGTACTTC
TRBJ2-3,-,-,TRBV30,CAWHWDPSTDTQYF,TGTGCCTGGCATTGGGACCCAAGCACAGATACGCAGTATTTT
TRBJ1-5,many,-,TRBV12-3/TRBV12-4,CASSFRGLSNQPQHF,TGTGCCAGCAGTTTCAGGGGATTGAGCAATCAGCCCCAGCATTTT
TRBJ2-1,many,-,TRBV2,CASLSGPSFQREQFF,TGTGCCAGTCTCTCGGGACCCTCGTTTCAACGTGAGCAGTTCTTC
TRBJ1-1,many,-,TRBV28,CASSSIQGETEAFF,TGTGCCAGCAGCTCAATACAGGGCGAAACTGAAGCTTTCTTT
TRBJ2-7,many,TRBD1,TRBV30,CASGQGVYEQYF,TGTGCCTCGGGACAGGGTGTCTACGAGCAGTACTTC
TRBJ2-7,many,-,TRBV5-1,CASSLELTRDSRPGSEQYF,TGCGCCAGCAGCCTGGAACTGACTCGGGACTCCCGCCCCGGGAGCGAGCAGTACTTC
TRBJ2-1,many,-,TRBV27,CASSLRRDGREGNEQFF,TGTGCCAGCAGTCTCCGTCGGGACGGGCGTGAGGGCAATGAGCAGTTCTTC
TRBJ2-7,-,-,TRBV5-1,CASKDGLGEQYF,TGCGCCAGCAAGGATGGGCTAGGTGAGCAGTACTTC
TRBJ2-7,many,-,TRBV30,CAWSDPRRAYEQYF,TGTGCCTGGAGTGACCCCCGGCGGGCCTACGAGCAGTACTTC
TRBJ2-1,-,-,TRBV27,CASSYGGGARPNEQFF,TGTGCCAGTAGTTACGGAGGCGGGGCCAGACCCAATGAGCAGTTCTTC
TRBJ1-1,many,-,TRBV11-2,CASSLTGTTSEAFF,TGTGCCAGCAGCCTAACCGGGACCACCTCTGAAGCTTTCTTT
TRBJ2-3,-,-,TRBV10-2,CASSESRQKLRDTQYF,TGCGCCAGCAGTGAGTCGAGACAGAAGCTTAGAGATACGCAGTATTTT
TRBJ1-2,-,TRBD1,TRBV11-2,CASRTPGQEDGYTF,TGTGCCAGCAGAACTCCGGGACAGGAGGATGGCTACACCTTC
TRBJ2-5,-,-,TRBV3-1,CASSQEDWGPETQYF,TGTGCCAGCAGCCAAGAAGACTGGGGGCCAGAGACCCAGTACTTC
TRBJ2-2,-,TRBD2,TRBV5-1,CASSLVGLLAGTNTGELFF,TGCGCCAGCAGCTTGGTGGGACTACTAGCGGGGACGAACACCGGGGAGCTGTTTTTT
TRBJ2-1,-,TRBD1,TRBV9,CASSEGQGTYNEQFF,TGTGCCAGCAGCGAGGGACAGGGAACCTACAATGAGCAGTTCTTC
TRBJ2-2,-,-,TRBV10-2,CASIDWDKNTGELFF,TGCGCCAGCATTGACTGGGACAAGAACACCGGGGAGCTGTTTTTT
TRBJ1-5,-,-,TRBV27,CTSSLVGGNQPQHF,TGTACCAGCAGTTTAGTTGGAGGCAATCAGCCCCAGCATTTT
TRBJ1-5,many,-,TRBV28,CASSGAEGIKGNQPQHF,TGTGCCAGCAGCGGCGCGGAAGGGATTAAAGGCAATCAGCCCCAGCATTTT
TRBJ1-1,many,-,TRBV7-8,CASSLERQLMNTEAFF,TGTGCCAGCAGCTTAGAACGCCAGCTCATGAACACTGAAGCTTTCTTT
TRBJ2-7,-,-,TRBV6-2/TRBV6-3,CASSYSGSHEQYF,TGTGCCAGCAGTTACTCCGGTAGCCACGAGCAGTACTTC
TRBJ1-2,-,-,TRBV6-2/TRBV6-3,CASSASQGNYGYTF,TGTGCCAGCAGTGCGTCACAGGGAAACTATGGCTACACCTTC
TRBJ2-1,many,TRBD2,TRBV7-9,CASSLGTSRVGEQFF,TGTGCCAGCAGCTTAGGGACTAGCCGGGTTGGTGAGCAGTTCTTC
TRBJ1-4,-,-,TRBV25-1,CASSDRGAKEKLFF,TGTGCCAGCAGTGATCGGGGGGCTAAGGAAAAACTGTTTTTT
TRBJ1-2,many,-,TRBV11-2,CASSLDGGVRVGGYTF,TGTGCCAGCAGCCTAGACGGGGGGGTCCGGGTCGGAGGCTACACCTTC